The next 7 T cell receptor beta chains were all read from a single sample in a study of T cell repertoires in cytomegalovirus infection. Using its own MiXCR run on the reads, TCRdb lists one record per CDR3 protein. The sample lists about 740,000 distinct CDR3 sequences; 35% to 40% were seen once. The sequenced material came from PBMCs. The receptor set was obtained from a human donor in good health (CMV status not recorded). Some clones in this sample may be carry-over from other donors' samples.

The chain uses TRBV7-6 and TRBJ2-3; possible D gene TRBD2, 7 bases. This CDR3 spans 17 amino acids. V lost 5 bases and J lost 1, with 19 bases in between. Germline assignment: CDR1 SGHVS and CDR2 FNYEAQ. This CDR3 reads CASSPPGGEGGTDTQYF. The CDR3 DNA sequence: TGTGCCAGCAGCCCCCCGGGGGGAGAGGGGGGCACAGATACGCAGTATTTT. The full variable domain, completed using reference TRBV7-6 and TRBJ2-3, is GAGVSQSPRYKVTKRGQDVALRCDPISGHVSLYWYRQALGQGPEFLTYFNYEAQQDKSGLPNDRFSAERPEGSISTLTIQRTEQRDSAMYRCASSPPGGEGGTDTQYFGPGTRLTVL.

The CDR3 protein is CASSLDAAGRNQPQHF. The CDR3 DNA sequence: TGTGCCAGCAGCCTCGACGCGGCAGGGAGGAATCAGCCCCAGCATTTT. The gene calls are TRBV11-2 and TRBJ1-5; TRBD1 might be the D (5 bases). CDR3 length equals 16 residues. Trimming removed 5 bases from V and 4 bases from J, with 18 bases in between. Germline V gives CDR1 SGHAT, CDR2 FQNNGV.

The chain combines TRBV20-1 with TRBJ2-1; D gene uncertain. Trimming cost V 1 base and J 3 bases, with 7 bases left between them. The CDR3 is made up of 13 amino acids. Germline loops: CDR1 DFQATT, CDR2 SNEGSKA (reference sequence). CDR3 in DNA: TGCAGTGCTAGAGGGAGATACTACAATGAGCAGTTCTTC. Translation gives CSARGRYYNEQFF.

V usage is TRBV19 and J usage is TRBJ2-7, with D possibly being TRBD1 (5 bases). From germline, CDR1 is LNHDA and CDR2 SQIVND (reference sequence). The CDR3 is 12 residues long. The ends were cut back, 6 bases at V and 6 bases at J, with 12 bases in the middle. This chain's CDR3 is CASRSTDSEQYF. DNA for the CDR3: TGTGCCAGTAGGTCGACAGATTCCGAGCAGTACTTC.

The CDR3 nucleotides read TGCAGTGACGGACCTCAGGCGGGAGGTTCCTACGAGCAGTACTTC. Residues: CSDGPQAGGSYEQYF. This chain connects TRBV20-1 to TRBJ2-7; 8 bases are a match to TRBD2. Germline CDR1 and CDR2: DFQATT and SNEGSKA (reference sequence). The CDR3 runs to 15 residues. Trimming removed 7 bases from V and 1 base from J; junction bases left unmatched: 12.

This clonotype was counted only a few times. The chain uses TRBV28 and TRBJ2-3; 8 bases fit TRBD1. Germline loops: CDR1 MDHEN, CDR2 SYDVKM. The CDR3 runs 15 residues. V was pared by 6 bases and J by 1 base, with 6 bases of the junction left unmatched. CDR3 region: CASSGQGVGTDTQYF. The CDR3, as DNA: TGTGCCAGCAGCGGACAGGGAGTGGGCACAGATACGCAGTATTTT.

This rearrangement joins TRBV19 to TRBJ2-1, with TRBD2 identical over 11 bases. From germline, CDR1 is LNHDA and CDR2 SQIVND (reference sequence). The CDR3 loop spans 16 amino acids. The trim removed 2 bases at V and 5 bases at J, leaving 5 bases unmatched. CDR3: CASSILAGGLNNEQFF. The CDR3 DNA reads as TGTGCCAGTAGTATACTAGCGGGAGGTCTAAACAATGAGCAGTTCTTC.